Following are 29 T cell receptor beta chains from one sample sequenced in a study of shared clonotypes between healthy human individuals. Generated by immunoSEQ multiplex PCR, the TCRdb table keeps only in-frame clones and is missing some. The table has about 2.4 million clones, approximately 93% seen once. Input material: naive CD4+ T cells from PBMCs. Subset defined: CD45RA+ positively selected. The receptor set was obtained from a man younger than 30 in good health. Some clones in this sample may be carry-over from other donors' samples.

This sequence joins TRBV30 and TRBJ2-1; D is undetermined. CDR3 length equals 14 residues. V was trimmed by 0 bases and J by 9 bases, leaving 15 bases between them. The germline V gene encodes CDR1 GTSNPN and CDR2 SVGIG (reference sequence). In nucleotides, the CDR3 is TGTGCCTGGAGTGTATCTATGTCGGGTGCTGAGCAGTTCTTC. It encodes CAWSVSMSGAEQFF. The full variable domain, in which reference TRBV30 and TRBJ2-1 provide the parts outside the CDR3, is SQTIHQWPATLVQPVGSPLSLECTVEGTSNPNLYWYRQAAGRGLQLLFYSVGIGQISSEVPQNLSASRPQDRQFILSSKKLLLSDSGFYLCAWSVSMSGAEQFFGPGTRLTVL.

The CDR3 is CASSLGVLGDQPQHF. As DNA, the CDR3 is TGTGCCAGCAGCTTGGGTGTATTAGGAGATCAGCCCCAGCATTTT. This chain joins TRBV5-5 and TRBJ1-5; D gene uncertain. V shed 0 bases and J shed 5 bases, with 12 bases lying between them. CDR3 size: 15 residues. Germline V gene sequence: CDR1 SGHKS, CDR2 YYEKEE (reference sequence).

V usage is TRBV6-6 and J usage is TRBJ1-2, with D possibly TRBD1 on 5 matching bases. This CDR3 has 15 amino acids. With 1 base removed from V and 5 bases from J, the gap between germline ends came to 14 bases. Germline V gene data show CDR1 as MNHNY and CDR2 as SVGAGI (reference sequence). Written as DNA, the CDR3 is TGTGCCAGCAGTTACTACCCCGGGGGGACGTATGGCTACACCTTC. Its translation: CASSYYPGGTYGYTF.

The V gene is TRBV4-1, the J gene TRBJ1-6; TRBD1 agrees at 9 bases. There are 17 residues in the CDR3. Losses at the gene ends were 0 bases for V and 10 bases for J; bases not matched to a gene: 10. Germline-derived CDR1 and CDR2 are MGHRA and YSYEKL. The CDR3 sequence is CASSQERPETGGSPLHF. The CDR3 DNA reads TGCGCCAGCAGCCAAGAAAGGCCCGAGACAGGGGGGTCACCCCTCCACTTT.

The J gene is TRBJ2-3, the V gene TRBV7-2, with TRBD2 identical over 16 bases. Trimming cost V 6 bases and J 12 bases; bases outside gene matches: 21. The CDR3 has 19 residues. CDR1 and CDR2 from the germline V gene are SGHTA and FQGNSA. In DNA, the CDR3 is TGTGCCAGCAGTTCTCACAAACCGGGACTAGCGGGAGGGCCTAGAAATCAGTATTTT. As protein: CASSSHKPGLAGGPRNQYF.

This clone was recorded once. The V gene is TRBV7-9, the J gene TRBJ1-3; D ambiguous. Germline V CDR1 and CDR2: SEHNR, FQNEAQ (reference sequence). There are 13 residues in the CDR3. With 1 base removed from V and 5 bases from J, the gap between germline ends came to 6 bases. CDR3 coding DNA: TGTGCCAGCAGCTTAGAAGTCCGAAACACCATATATTTT. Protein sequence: CASSLEVRNTIYF.

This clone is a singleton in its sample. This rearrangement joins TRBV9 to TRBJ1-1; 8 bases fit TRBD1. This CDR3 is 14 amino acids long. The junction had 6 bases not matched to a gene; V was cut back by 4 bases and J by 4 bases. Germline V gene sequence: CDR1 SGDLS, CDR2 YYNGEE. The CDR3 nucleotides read TGTGCCAGCAGCTCGACGACAGGGGCCACTGAAGCTTTCTTT. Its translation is CASSSTTGATEAFF.

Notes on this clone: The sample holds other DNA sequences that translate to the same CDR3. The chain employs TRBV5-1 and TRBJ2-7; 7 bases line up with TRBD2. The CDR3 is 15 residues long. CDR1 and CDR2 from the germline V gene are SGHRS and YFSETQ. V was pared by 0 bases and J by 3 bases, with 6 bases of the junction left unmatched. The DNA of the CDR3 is TGCGCCAGCAGCTTGGCCGGCGGGAGTGGCTACGAGCAGTACTTC. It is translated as CASSLAGGSGYEQYF.

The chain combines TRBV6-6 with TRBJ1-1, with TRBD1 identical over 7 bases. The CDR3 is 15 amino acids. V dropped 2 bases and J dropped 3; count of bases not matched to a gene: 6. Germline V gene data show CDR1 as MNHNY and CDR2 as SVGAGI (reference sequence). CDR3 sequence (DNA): TGTGCCAGCAGTTACCGACAGGGTCTCGACACTGAAGCTTTCTTT. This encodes CASSYRQGLDTEAFF.

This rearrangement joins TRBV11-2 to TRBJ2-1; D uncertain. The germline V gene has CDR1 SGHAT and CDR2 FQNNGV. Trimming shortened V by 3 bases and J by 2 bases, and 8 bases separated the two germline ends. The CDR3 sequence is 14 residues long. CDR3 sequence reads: CASSFGGAYNEQFF. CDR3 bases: TGTGCCAGCAGCTTCGGCGGAGCCTACAATGAGCAGTTCTTC.

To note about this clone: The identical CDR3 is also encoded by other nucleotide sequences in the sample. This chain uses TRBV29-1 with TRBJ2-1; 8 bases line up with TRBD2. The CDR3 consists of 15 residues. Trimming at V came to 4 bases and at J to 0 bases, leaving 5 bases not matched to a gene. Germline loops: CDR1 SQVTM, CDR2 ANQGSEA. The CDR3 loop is CSVGGGRSSYNEQFF. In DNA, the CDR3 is TGCAGCGTTGGGGGCGGGAGGAGCTCCTACAATGAGCAGTTCTTC.

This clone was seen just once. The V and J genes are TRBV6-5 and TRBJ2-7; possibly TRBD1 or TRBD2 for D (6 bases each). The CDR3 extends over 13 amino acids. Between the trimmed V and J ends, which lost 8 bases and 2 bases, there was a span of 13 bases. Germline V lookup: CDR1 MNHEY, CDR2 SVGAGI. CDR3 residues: CASGGTSPYEQYF. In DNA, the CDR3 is TGTGCCAGCGGCGGGACATCTCCCTACGAGCAGTACTTC.

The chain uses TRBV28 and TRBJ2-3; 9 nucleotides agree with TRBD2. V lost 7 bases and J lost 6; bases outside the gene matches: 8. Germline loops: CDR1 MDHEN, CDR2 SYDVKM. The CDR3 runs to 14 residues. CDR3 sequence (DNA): TGTGCCAGCACCGGCGGGGGGGTCGGGGATACGCAGTATTTT. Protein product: CASTGGGVGDTQYF.

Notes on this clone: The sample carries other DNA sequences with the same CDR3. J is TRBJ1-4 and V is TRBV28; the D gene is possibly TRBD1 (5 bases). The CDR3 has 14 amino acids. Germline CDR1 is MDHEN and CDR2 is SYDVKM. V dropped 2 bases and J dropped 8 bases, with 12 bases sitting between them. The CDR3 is CASSLRQGREKLFF. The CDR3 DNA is TGTGCCAGCAGTTTACGGCAGGGTCGGGAAAAACTGTTTTTT.

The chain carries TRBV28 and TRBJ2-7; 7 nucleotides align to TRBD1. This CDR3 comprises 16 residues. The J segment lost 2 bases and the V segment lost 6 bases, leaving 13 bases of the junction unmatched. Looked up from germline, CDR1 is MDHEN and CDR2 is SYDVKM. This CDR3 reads CASRLSGGTGAYEQYF. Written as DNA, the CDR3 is TGTGCCAGCAGACTCTCTGGCGGCACAGGGGCCTACGAGCAGTACTTC. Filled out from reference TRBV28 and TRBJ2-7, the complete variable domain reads DVKVTQSSRYLVKRTGEKVFLECVQDMDHENMFWYRQDPGLGLRLIYFSYDVKMKEKGDIPEGYSVSREKKERFSLILESASTNQTSMYLCASRLSGGTGAYEQYFGPGTRLTVT.

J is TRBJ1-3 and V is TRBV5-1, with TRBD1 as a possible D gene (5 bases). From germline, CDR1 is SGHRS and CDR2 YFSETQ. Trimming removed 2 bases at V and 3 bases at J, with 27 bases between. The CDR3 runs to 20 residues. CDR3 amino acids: CASSLRDQGPGSVGGNTIYF. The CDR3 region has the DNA TGCGCCAGCAGCTTAAGGGATCAGGGCCCCGGGTCCGTTGGTGGAAACACCATATATTTT.

The CDR3 reads CASSLKRAGSETQYF. DNA of the CDR3: TGTGCCAGCAGCTTAAAGAGGGCCGGGTCGGAGACCCAGTACTTC. The chain combines TRBV11-2 with TRBJ2-5; D possibly corresponds to TRBD2 (5 bases). This CDR3 spans 15 amino acids. Trimming removed 2 bases from V and 5 bases from J, with 15 bases in between. The V gene's germline CDR1 is SGHAT and CDR2 FQNNGV. The whole variable domain, filled in from reference TRBV11-2 and TRBJ2-5, reads EAGVAQSPRYKIIEKRQSVAFWCNPISGHATLYWYQQILGQGPKLLIQFQNNGVVDDSQLPKDRFSAERLKGVDSTLKIQPAKLEDSAVYLCASSLKRAGSETQYFGPGTRLLVL.

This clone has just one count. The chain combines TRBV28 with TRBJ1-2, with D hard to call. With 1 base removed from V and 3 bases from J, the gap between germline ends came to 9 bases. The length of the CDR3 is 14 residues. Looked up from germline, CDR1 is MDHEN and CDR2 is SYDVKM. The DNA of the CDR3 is TGTGCCAGCAGTTTATTTGATGGTGACTATGGCTACACCTTC. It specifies CASSLFDGDYGYTF.

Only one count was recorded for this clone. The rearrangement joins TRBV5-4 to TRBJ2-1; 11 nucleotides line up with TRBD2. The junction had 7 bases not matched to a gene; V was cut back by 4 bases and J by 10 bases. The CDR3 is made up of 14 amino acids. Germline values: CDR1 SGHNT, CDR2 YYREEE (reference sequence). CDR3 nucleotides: TGTGCCAGCAGCGGGACTAGCGGAGGGGGAGAGCAGTTCTTC. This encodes CASSGTSGGGEQFF.

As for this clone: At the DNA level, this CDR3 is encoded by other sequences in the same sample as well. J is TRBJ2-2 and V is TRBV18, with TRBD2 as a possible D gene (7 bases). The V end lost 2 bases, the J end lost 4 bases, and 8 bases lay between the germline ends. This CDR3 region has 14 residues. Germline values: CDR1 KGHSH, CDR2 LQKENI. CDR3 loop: CASSPRGGTGELFF. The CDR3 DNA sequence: TGTGCCAGCTCACCAAGGGGGGGCACCGGGGAGCTGTTTTTT.

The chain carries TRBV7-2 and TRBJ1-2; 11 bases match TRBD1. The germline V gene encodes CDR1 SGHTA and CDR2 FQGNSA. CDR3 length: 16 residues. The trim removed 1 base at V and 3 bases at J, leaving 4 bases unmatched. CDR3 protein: CASSLVRDRGYYGYTF. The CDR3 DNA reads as TGTGCCAGCAGCTTAGTTCGGGACAGGGGGTACTATGGCTACACCTTC.

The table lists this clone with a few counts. As DNA, the CDR3 is TGTGCCAGCTCACCTGATCGGACAGGGGGAACGGCTTTCTTT. Encoded protein: CASSPDRTGGTAFF. The J gene is TRBJ1-1, the V gene TRBV18; TRBD1 matches at 10 bases. CDR3 length: 14 amino acids. Germline CDR1 is KGHSH and CDR2 is LQKENI. V gave up 3 bases and J gave up 11 bases; unmatched junction bases: 9.

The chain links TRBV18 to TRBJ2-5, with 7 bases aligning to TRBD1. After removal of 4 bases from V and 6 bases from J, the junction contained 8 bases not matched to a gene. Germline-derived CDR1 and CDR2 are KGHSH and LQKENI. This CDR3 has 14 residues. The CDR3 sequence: CASSRDRVGKTQYF. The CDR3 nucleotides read TGTGCCAGCTCACGAGACAGGGTAGGAAAGACCCAGTACTTC.

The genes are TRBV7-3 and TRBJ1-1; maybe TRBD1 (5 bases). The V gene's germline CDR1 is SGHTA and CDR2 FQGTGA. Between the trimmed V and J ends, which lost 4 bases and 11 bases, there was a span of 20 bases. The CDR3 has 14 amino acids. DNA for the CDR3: TGTGCCAGCAGCTCCTCGGACAATCCCGGAGGGGCTTTCTTT. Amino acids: CASSSSDNPGGAFF. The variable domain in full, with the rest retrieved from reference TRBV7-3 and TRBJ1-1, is GAGVSQTPSNKVTEKGKYVELRCDPISGHTALYWYRQSLGQGPEFLIYFQGTGAADDSGLPNDRFFAVRPEGSVSTLKIQRTERGDSAVYLCASSSSDNPGGAFFGQGTRLTVV.

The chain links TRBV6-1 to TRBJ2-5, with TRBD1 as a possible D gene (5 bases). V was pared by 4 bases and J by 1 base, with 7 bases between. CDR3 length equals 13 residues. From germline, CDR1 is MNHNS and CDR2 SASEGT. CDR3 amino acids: CASSGTSQETQYF. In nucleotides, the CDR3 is TGTGCCAGCAGTGGGACAAGCCAAGAGACCCAGTACTTC.

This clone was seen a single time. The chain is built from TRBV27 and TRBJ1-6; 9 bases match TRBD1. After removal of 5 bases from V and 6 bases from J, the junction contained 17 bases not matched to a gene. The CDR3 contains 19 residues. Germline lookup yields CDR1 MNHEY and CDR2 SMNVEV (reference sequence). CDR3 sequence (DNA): TGTGCCAGCAGTGCCCTGGGGACAGGGACTGGGGCTCTTAATTCACCCCTCCACTTT. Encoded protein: CASSALGTGTGALNSPLHF.

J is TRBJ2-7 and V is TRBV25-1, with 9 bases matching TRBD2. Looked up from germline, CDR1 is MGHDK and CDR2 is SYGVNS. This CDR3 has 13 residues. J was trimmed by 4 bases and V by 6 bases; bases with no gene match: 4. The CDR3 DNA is TGTGCCAGCAGAAAGGCGGGAGGGTACGAGCAGTACTTC. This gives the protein CASRKAGGYEQYF.

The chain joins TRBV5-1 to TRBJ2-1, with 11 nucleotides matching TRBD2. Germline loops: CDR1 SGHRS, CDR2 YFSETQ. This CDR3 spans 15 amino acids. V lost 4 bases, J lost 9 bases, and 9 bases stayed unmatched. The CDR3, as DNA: TGCGCCAGCAGCGATACTAGCGGGAGCGGACTTGAGCAGTTCTTC. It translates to CASSDTSGSGLEQFF.

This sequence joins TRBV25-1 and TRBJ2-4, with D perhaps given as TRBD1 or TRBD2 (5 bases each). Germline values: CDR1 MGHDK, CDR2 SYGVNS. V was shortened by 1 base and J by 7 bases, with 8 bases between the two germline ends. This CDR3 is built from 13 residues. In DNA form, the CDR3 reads TGTGCCAGCAGTGAATCCTGGGGGAACATTCAGTACTTC. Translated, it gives CASSESWGNIQYF.